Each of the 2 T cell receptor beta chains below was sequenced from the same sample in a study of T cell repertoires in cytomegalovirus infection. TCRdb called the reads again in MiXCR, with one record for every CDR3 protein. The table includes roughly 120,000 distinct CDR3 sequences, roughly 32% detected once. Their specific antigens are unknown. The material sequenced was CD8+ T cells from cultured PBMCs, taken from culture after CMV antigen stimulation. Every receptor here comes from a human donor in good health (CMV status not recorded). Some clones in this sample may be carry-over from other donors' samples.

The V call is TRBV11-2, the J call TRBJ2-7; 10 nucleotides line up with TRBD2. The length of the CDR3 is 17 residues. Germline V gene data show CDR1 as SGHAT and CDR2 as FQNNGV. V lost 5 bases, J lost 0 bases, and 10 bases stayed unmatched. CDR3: CASSLRPSGGLSYEQYF. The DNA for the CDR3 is TGTGCCAGCAGCCTAAGACCTAGCGGGGGTCTCTCCTACGAGCAGTACTTC.

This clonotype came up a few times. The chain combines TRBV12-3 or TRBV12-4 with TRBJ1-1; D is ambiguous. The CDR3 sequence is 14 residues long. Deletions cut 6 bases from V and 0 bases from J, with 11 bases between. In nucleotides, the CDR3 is TGTGCCAGCAGCCACCCTGGACTGAACACTGAAGCTTTCTTT. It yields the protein CASSHPGLNTEAFF.